Listed below are T cell receptor beta chains from one sample, sequenced in a study of shared clonotypes between healthy human individuals. The protocol was immunoSEQ multiplex PCR, while the TCRdb copy is restricted to in-frame clones and leaves out a portion. The sample holds roughly 2 million clones, around 95% seen once. Sequencing was performed on naive CD4+ T cells sorted from blood. These receptors were collected from a man aged 18 to 30 in good health. Each CDR3 is given with its conserved first and last residue. D genes are given only for firm matches. Size tells how often a clone was seen (once, few, many) or the class of an expanded clone, and some rows leave it out.

TRBD1,TRBV28,13,.,TRBJ2-7,TGTGCCAGCAGCTCCGGACAGGGCTACGAGCAGTACTTC,CASSSGQGYEQYF
.,TRBV20-1,11,few,TRBJ2-7,TGCAGTGCTAGACAGGCCTACGAGCAGTACTTC,CSARQAYEQYF
.,TRBV28,14,.,TRBJ1-2,TGTGCCAGCAGCTCCTGGGGGTCTGTGATCGGCTACACCTTC,CASSSWGSVIGYTF
.,TRBV30,13,.,TRBJ2-5,TGTGCCTGGACCCCGGGCGCCGGAGAGACCCAGTACTTC,CAWTPGAGETQYF
TRBD1,TRBV19,16,.,TRBJ1-2,TGTGCCAGTAACCCTACGACAGGGAGTACTAACTATGGCTACACCTTC,CASNPTTGSTNYGYTF
.,TRBV2,15,.,TRBJ2-6,TGTGCCAGCAGCCCCAGGGGCTCTGGGGCCAACGTCCTGACTTTC,CASSPRGSGANVLTF
TRBD1,TRBV27,14,.,TRBJ1-5,TGTGCCAGCAGTGTCGGGACAGGGGTGGGGCCCCAGCATTTT,CASSVGTGVGPQHF
.,TRBV5-4,19,.,TRBJ2-2,TGTGCCAGCAGCTTGCCATCCTCATCTACAGGCGGAGGACCCGGGGAGCTGTTTTTT,CASSLPSSSTGGGPGELFF
TRBD1,TRBV18,14,once,TRBJ1-5,TGTGCCAGCTCACCGGGACAGACTTATCAGCCCCAGCATTTT,CASSPGQTYQPQHF
TRBD2,TRBV7-2,15,.,TRBJ2-7,TGTGCCAGCAGGTCCGCCGGCGGGGGATTCTACGAGCAGTACTTC,CASRSAGGGFYEQYF
TRBD1,TRBV9,15,.,TRBJ2-7,TGTGCCAGCAGTGCTTTGGGACAGGACTCCTACGAGCAGTACTTC,CASSALGQDSYEQYF
.,TRBV11-2,13,.,TRBJ1-2,TGTGCCAGCAGCTTAGCCGGGGTTGATGGCTACACCTTC,CASSLAGVDGYTF
TRBD1,TRBV7-9,16,.,TRBJ1-4,TGTGCCAGCAGCTCAGACAGGGACCCAACTAATGAAAAACTGTTTTTT,CASSSDRDPTNEKLFF
.,TRBV7-9,12,.,TRBJ1-2,TGTGCCAGCAGCCGCAGTGACTATGGCTACACCTTC,CASSRSDYGYTF
TRBD2,TRBV4-2,18,.,TRBJ2-3,TGTGCCAGCAGCCAAGATCATAGGCTAGCGGGGGGCTCGGATACGCAGTATTTT,CASSQDHRLAGGSDTQYF
TRBD1,TRBV5-6,13,.,TRBJ1-2,TGTGCCAGCAGCTCCACAGGGGGTAGCGGCTACACCTTC,CASSSTGGSGYTF
TRBD2,TRBV6-6,15,.,TRBJ2-3,TGTGCCAGCAGTCTCCCGGGACTAGGCACAGATACGCAGTATTTT,CASSLPGLGTDTQYF
TRBD1,TRBV5-4,15,.,TRBJ1-1,TGTGCCAGCAGCCCTAGACAGGGGTGGGACACTGAAGCTTTCTTT,CASSPRQGWDTEAFF
.,TRBV5-1,14,.,TRBJ1-2,TGCGCCAGCAGCTTGGGGACATCTAACTATGGCTACACCTTC,CASSLGTSNYGYTF
TRBD1,TRBV6-5,14,.,TRBJ1-2,TGTGCCAGCACCCCCGGACAGGGGGAAGGGGGCTACACCTTC,CASTPGQGEGGYTF
.,TRBV5-1,13,.,TRBJ2-2,TGCGCCAGCAGCTTGCGGGATAGCGGGGAGCTGTTTTTT,CASSLRDSGELFF
TRBD2,TRBV5-4,15,.,TRBJ2-7,TGTGCCAGCAGCACAGGGACTAGCGGGGGCTACGAGCAGTACTTC,CASSTGTSGGYEQYF
TRBD1,TRBV5-1,13,.,TRBJ2-3,TGCGCCAGCAGCTGGGACAGGGTCGATACGCAGTATTTT,CASSWDRVDTQYF
.,TRBV7-9,12,.,TRBJ1-1,TGTGCCAGCAGCATCGACAGTACTGAAGCTTTCTTT,CASSIDSTEAFF
.,TRBV11-3,12,.,TRBJ1-6,TGTGCCAGCAAAGGGGCAGAATCACCCCTCCACTTT,CASKGAESPLHF
TRBD2,TRBV10-3,14,.,TRBJ2-1,TGTGCCACTACTAGCGGGAGAGGGAGTAATGAGCAGTTCTTC,CATTSGRGSNEQFF
.,TRBV30,12,once,TRBJ1-5,TGTGCCTGGACCAGCGGCAATCAGCCCCAGCATTTT,CAWTSGNQPQHF
.,TRBV2,13,.,TRBJ1-4,TGTGCCAGCAGTGAATTGCGGGACGGTATCCTTGTTTTT,CASSELRDGILVF
.,TRBV5-1,14,.,TRBJ2-5,TGCGCCAGCAGCACCGGGACGGTACAAGAGACCCAGTACTTC,CASSTGTVQETQYF
.,TRBV18,17,.,TRBJ2-2,TGTGCCAGCTCACCAGGGACCCGGGGGATGACTTCCGGGGAGCTGTTTTTT,CASSPGTRGMTSGELFF
.,TRBV25-1,14,.,TRBJ1-2,TGTGCCAGCAGGGAACAGGGAACCCTAAATGGCTACACCTTC,CASREQGTLNGYTF
.,TRBV7-9,17,.,TRBJ1-1,TGTGCCAGCAGCTCTAAGGCCGAACAAGTTGGGGACACTGAAGCTTTCTTT,CASSSKAEQVGDTEAFF
.,TRBV30,14,.,TRBJ1-2,TGTGCCTGGAGTGTACGGGGGGGGTACTATGGCTACACCTTC,CAWSVRGGYYGYTF
.,TRBV28,13,.,TRBJ2-2,TGTGCCAGCAATTCGGGGACCTCCGGGGAGCTGTTTTTT,CASNSGTSGELFF
.,TRBV7-3,15,.,TRBJ2-2,TGTGCCAGCAGCTTACAGGGTCCGAACACCGGGGAGCTGTTTTTT,CASSLQGPNTGELFF
.,TRBV5-4,15,.,TRBJ2-3,TGTGCCAGCAGCAGGGACTTCTCTAGCACAGATACGCAGTATTTT,CASSRDFSSTDTQYF
.,TRBV14,18,.,TRBJ1-4,TGTGCCAGCAGCCAACTGCTCCTCGCCGGGGGAAGTAATGAAAAACTGTTTTTT,CASSQLLLAGGSNEKLFF